This T cell receptor beta chain emerged from a study of T cells after yellow fever vaccination. The study's findings and limits: The booster response re-showed most primary clones: around 95% CD4, approximately 85% CD8.

This clonotype has a handful of counts. The antigen is unknown. TCRdb called the 5' RACE reads again in MiXCR, with one record for every CDR3 protein. Of some 99,000 distinct CDR3 sequences listed, 4.5% to 6% are singletons. The CDR3 has 14 amino acids. V gave up 2 bases and J gave up 0 bases, with 7 bases separating them. Germline-derived CDR1 and CDR2 are MNHNS and SASEGT. Sequencing was performed on CD8+ T cells sorted from PBMCs, taken 10 days after the yellow fever booster vaccination. V and J are TRBV6-1 and TRBJ1-1; D uncertain. This receptor was taken from a young man who received the YFV17D yellow fever vaccine. The CDR3 DNA reads TGTGCCAGCAGTGAAACCGAGTTGAACACTGAAGCTTTCTTT. Protein: CASSETELNTEAFF.